Each of the 29 T cell receptor beta chains below was sequenced from the same sample in a study of regulatory T cells in long-lasting Graves disease. Described time point: newly diagnosed GD, antithyroid drugs for less than 3 months. RNA from PBMCs was the source of the TCR library. Building of the TCR beta libraries involved iRepertoire HTBI primers and Arm-PCR of CDR3 regions. TCRdb re-derived calls from the multiplex PCR reads in MiXCR, one entry per CDR3 protein. The sample yields roughly 560,000 distinct CDR3 sequences, about 16% seen once. The same data also contributed to another study, on T cells in Graves' hyperthyroidism and ophthalmopathy.

The sample was peripheral blood mononuclear cells (PBMCs), taken at new diagnosis, from a patient treated with antithyroid drugs. All receptors come from a woman aged 35-65 years with Graves disease.

The chain links TRBV2 to TRBJ2-7, with a tentative D call TRBD2 (6 bases). The germline V gene has CDR1 SNHLY and CDR2 FYNNEI. The CDR3 runs to 18 residues. Deletions cut 4 bases from V and 7 bases from J, with 29 bases between. The CDR3 region is CASSADSGPLPPSREQYF. CDR3 nucleotide sequence: TGTGCCAGCAGTGCCGATAGCGGACCATTACCCCCCTCTCGGGAGCAGTACTTC.

This clonotype was counted only a few times. The genes are TRBV5-1 and TRBJ2-3; 10 bases are shared with TRBD2. V gave up 5 bases and J gave up 0 bases; unmatched junction bases: 9. This CDR3 comprises 17 residues. CDR1 is SGHRS, CDR2 YFSETQ, per germline. CDR3 in amino acids: CASSASGGLPSTDTQYF. DNA of the CDR3: TGCGCCAGCAGTGCTAGCGGGGGTCTCCCTAGCACAGATACGCAGTATTTT.

This clonotype appeared many times. The rearrangement uses TRBV2 and TRBJ1-4; D remains unclear. CDR3 length: 11 amino acids. Germline V gives CDR1 SNHLY, CDR2 FYNNEI. Trimming took off 9 bases at V and 8 bases at J, with 10 bases between the two ends. In DNA form, the CDR3 reads TGTGCCAGTTCAGGTTACGAAAAACTGTTTTTT. Translation gives CASSGYEKLFF.

This clonotype was observed at least ten times. This rearrangement joins TRBV3-1 to TRBJ2-1; perhaps TRBD1 as D (5 bases). The CDR3 loop spans 15 amino acids. CDR1 LGHDT and CDR2 YNNKEL come from the germline V gene (reference sequence). Trimming stripped 2 bases from V and 7 bases from J, with 15 bases between. The CDR3 DNA is TGTGCCAGCAGCCAACTTGCCAGGGCAGGAAATGAGCAGTTCTTC. As protein: CASSQLARAGNEQFF.

The table lists this clonotype with many counts. The chain is built from TRBV6-5 and TRBJ1-1; 11 positions match TRBD1. CDR1 MNHEY and CDR2 SVGAGI come from the germline V gene. Trimming took 2 bases from V and 2 from J; bases not matched to a gene: 1. The CDR3 is 15 residues long. This CDR3 reads CASSYGTGGNTEAFF. In DNA, the CDR3 is TGTGCCAGCAGTTACGGGACAGGGGGAAACACTGAAGCTTTCTTT.

This clonotype has just a few counts. The chain is built from TRBV6-5 and TRBJ1-4, with 10 bases that match TRBD1. Germline V gene sequence: CDR1 MNHEY, CDR2 SVGAGI. After removal of 4 bases from V and 3 bases from J, the junction contained 5 bases not matched to a gene. The CDR3 contains 16 residues. In DNA, the CDR3 is TGTGCCAGCAGTTCCGGGACAGGGGCTCCTAATGAAAAACTGTTTTTT. This sequence encodes CASSSGTGAPNEKLFF.

This sequence joins TRBV15 and TRBJ2-3; TRBD2 agrees at 12 bases. The germline V gene has CDR1 LNHNV and CDR2 YYDKDF (reference sequence). V lost 3 bases to trimming and J lost 4 bases; unmatched junction nucleotides: 5. The CDR3 runs to 16 residues. CDR3 sequence: CATSSGRLAGADTQYF. As DNA, the CDR3 is TGTGCCACCAGCAGTGGGAGACTAGCGGGGGCAGATACGCAGTATTTT.

This clonotype has ten or more counts. The chain combines TRBV12-3 or TRBV12-4 with TRBJ2-5; 9 bases map to TRBD1. Germline trimming cut 6 bases from V and 4 bases from J; bases unmatched to any gene: 3. The CDR3 extends over 13 amino acids. The CDR3 DNA sequence: TGTGCCAGCAGGCCGACAGGGGGAGAGACCCAGTACTTC. This gives the protein CASRPTGGETQYF.

This clonotype was picked up a small number of times. The rearrangement uses TRBV27 and TRBJ1-6; D possibly corresponds to TRBD1 (5 bases). The CDR3 sequence is 15 residues long. The V gene's germline CDR1 is MNHEY and CDR2 SMNVEV (reference sequence). Trimming stripped 2 bases from V and 10 bases from J, with 15 bases between. For the CDR3, the DNA is TGTGCCAGCAGTTTAGATGAGTGGGGCGGCTCACCCCTCCACTTT. It codes for CASSLDEWGGSPLHF.

The chain employs TRBV9 and TRBJ2-1, with D unresolved. The CDR3 covers 14 residues. Germline CDR1 SGDLS, CDR2 YYNGEE. V shed 4 bases and J shed 8 bases, with 16 bases lying between them. CDR3 residues: CASSPQTGPYEQFF. The DNA of the CDR3 is TGTGCCAGCAGCCCCCAAACCGGGCCCTATGAGCAGTTCTTC.

The chain recombines TRBV14 with TRBJ2-5, with D perhaps TRBD2 (5 bases). CDR3 size: 13 residues. V was pared by 2 bases and J by 7 bases, with 11 bases between. Germline V gene lookup returns CDR1 SGHDN and CDR2 FVKESK. Here the CDR3 DNA reads TGTGCCAGCAGCCAATTTGGCGCGGGGACCCAGTACTTC. This translates into CASSQFGAGTQYF.

This chain joins TRBV6-1 and TRBJ2-1; 9 bases line up with TRBD2. V was clipped by 5 bases and J by 9 bases; unmatched bases: 14. Germline CDR1 and CDR2: MNHNS and SASEGT. This CDR3 has 16 amino acids. CDR3 in DNA: TGTGCCAGCAGTACTCCTAGCGGGGTGTTTGGTATTGAGCAGTTCTTC. It translates to CASSTPSGVFGIEQFF.

The V call is TRBV7-9, the J call TRBJ1-1; a weak D match, TRBD1 (6 bases). The CDR3 contains 12 residues. Germline CDR1 SEHNR, CDR2 FQNEAQ (reference sequence). Between the trimmed V and J ends, which lost 2 bases and 10 bases, there was a span of 11 bases. CDR3 in amino acids: CASSLRGTSAFF. Written as DNA, the CDR3 is TGTGCCAGCAGCTTACGCGGGACATCAGCTTTCTTT.

A few counts support this clonotype. This sequence joins TRBV7-9 and TRBJ1-2; 7 bases align to TRBD1. The CDR3 covers 15 residues. Germline loops: CDR1 SEHNR, CDR2 FQNEAQ (reference sequence). V lost 1 base, J lost 3 bases, and 5 bases stayed unmatched. Here the CDR3 DNA reads TGTGCCAGCAGCTTAGGTAACGACAGGGACTATGGCTACACCTTC. Encoded protein: CASSLGNDRDYGYTF.

J is TRBJ1-4 and V is TRBV3-1; D may be TRBD1 (5 bases). Deletions cut 0 bases from V and 0 bases from J, with 8 bases between. Germline CDR1 LGHDT, CDR2 YNNKEL (reference sequence). CDR3 size: 16 residues. CDR3 nucleotide sequence: TGTGCCAGCAGCCAAGATCGGGGGGCAACTAATGAAAAACTGTTTTTT. This translates into CASSQDRGATNEKLFF.

There are a few counts of this clonotype. Here the CDR3 DNA reads TGTGCCAGCAGCCAAAGCGGTAGCGGGGGATCCTTTAGCACAGATACGCAGTATTTT. This encodes CASSQSGSGGSFSTDTQYF. The V call is TRBV3-1, the J call TRBJ2-3, with 9 bases lining up with TRBD2. Germline V gene data show CDR1 as LGHDT and CDR2 as YNNKEL (reference sequence). This CDR3 is 19 amino acids long. V lost 2 bases to trimming and J lost 0 bases; unmatched junction nucleotides: 12.

The table lists this clonotype with a few counts. The chain has TRBV7-2 and TRBJ2-7; D possibly corresponds to TRBD2 (5 bases). Deletions cut 5 bases from V and 0 bases from J, with 17 bases between. CDR1 SGHTA and CDR2 FQGNSA come from the germline V gene. This CDR3 is built from 16 residues. The CDR3 loop reads CASSPYRTYSSYEQYF. The DNA of the CDR3 is TGTGCCAGCAGCCCTTACCGGACTTATAGCTCCTACGAGCAGTACTTC.

This clonotype turned up a few times. The rearrangement links TRBV12-3 or TRBV12-4 to TRBJ1-1; maybe TRBD1 (5 bases). The CDR3 has 15 amino acids. Trimming removed 5 bases from V and 1 base from J, with 14 bases in between. CDR3 residues: CASSPTGDRNTEAFF. The DNA for the CDR3 is TGTGCCAGCAGTCCGACGGGAGACAGGAACACTGAAGCTTTCTTT.

Many counts were recorded for this clonotype. This rearrangement joins TRBV3-1 to TRBJ1-2, with D possibly being TRBD1 (5 bases). The CDR3 has 13 residues. Looked up from germline, CDR1 is LGHDT and CDR2 is YNNKEL (reference sequence). V was clipped by 6 bases and J by 1 base, with 9 bases between them. CDR3 bases: TGTGCCAGCAGGAGCAGGGATAACTATGGCTACACCTTC. It encodes CASRSRDNYGYTF.

In its sample, this clonotype was seen many times. V usage is TRBV4-1 and J usage is TRBJ1-4, with unresolved D. Germline V gene data show CDR1 as MGHRA and CDR2 as YSYEKL. Trimming cost V 2 bases and J 8 bases, with 9 bases left between them. This CDR3 region has 13 residues. The CDR3 loop reads CASSQLLGEKLFF. The CDR3 DNA follows: TGCGCCAGCAGCCAATTACTGGGGGAAAAACTGTTTTTT.

The table lists this clonotype with many counts. V is TRBV28 and J is TRBJ1-1, with unresolved D. CDR1 is MDHEN, CDR2 SYDVKM, per germline. V was shortened by 1 base and J by 7 bases, with 16 bases between the two germline ends. The CDR3 spans 15 residues. The CDR3 reads CASSLSPLARFEAFF. The CDR3 DNA follows: TGTGCCAGCAGTTTATCCCCCCTTGCCCGATTTGAAGCTTTCTTT.

The rearrangement joins TRBV6-1 to TRBJ1-6; D is uncertain. With 7 bases removed from V and 9 bases from J, the gap between germline ends came to 19 bases. Per the germline V gene, CDR1 is MNHNS and CDR2 is SASEGT. The CDR3 length is 15 residues. The CDR3 sequence is CASTGAGGDASPLHF. CDR3 DNA: TGTGCCAGCACCGGAGCGGGTGGAGACGCTTCACCCCTCCACTTT.

This clonotype was detected many times. Compared with germline, one end of the junction differs, possibly owing to a read error. The gene calls are TRBV7-9 and TRBJ2-3; D not certain. This CDR3 region has 14 residues. From germline, CDR1 is SEHNR and CDR2 FQNEAQ (reference sequence). This CDR3 reads CASSQDPVADTQYF. CDR3 DNA: TGCGCCAGCAGCCAAGATCCCGTCGCAGATACGCAGTATTTT. Combining the CDR3 with reference TRBV7-9 and TRBJ2-3 gives the whole variable domain DTGVSQNPRHKITKRGQNVTFRCDPISEHNRLYWYRQTLGQGPEFLTYFQNEAQLEKSRLLSDRFSAERPKGSFSTLEIQRTEQGDSAMYLCASSQDPVADTQYFGPGTRLTVL.

The chain is built from TRBV29-1 and TRBJ2-7, with D uncertain. Per germline, CDR1 SQVTM and CDR2 ANQGSEA. Trimming shortened V by 3 bases and J by 4 bases, and 10 bases separated the two germline ends. The CDR3 has 12 residues. The CDR3: CSVEGSQYEQYF. In DNA, the CDR3 is TGCAGCGTTGAGGGTAGCCAGTACGAGCAGTACTTC.

There are many counts of this clonotype. The V gene is TRBV7-2, the J gene TRBJ1-2, with D tentatively TRBD1 (5 bases). Germline V gives CDR1 SGHTA, CDR2 FQGNSA. The CDR3 totals 16 residues. The V end lost 7 bases, the J end lost 4 bases, and 22 bases lay between the germline ends. The CDR3 region is CASTLVGGGLSYGYTF. CDR3 bases: TGTGCCAGCACCCTAGTGGGGGGAGGACTAAGCTATGGCTACACCTTC.

This clonotype came up many times. The chain has TRBV12-3 or TRBV12-4 and TRBJ1-2; D gene ambiguous. There are 12 residues in the CDR3. Trimming stripped 8 bases from V and 2 bases from J, with 9 bases between. CDR3 protein: CASEDANYGYTF. CDR3 DNA: TGTGCCAGCGAGGACGCAAACTATGGCTACACCTTC.

This clonotype has ten or more counts. The chain recombines TRBV12-3 or TRBV12-4 with TRBJ2-2; 8 bases are a match to TRBD2. V trimming: 8 bases; J trimming: 1 base; junction bases outside the gene matches: 0. CDR3 length equals 13 residues. The CDR3 spells CASRGGNTGELFF. The CDR3 DNA reads as TGTGCCAGCCGGGGGGGGAACACCGGGGAGCTGTTTTTT.

The gene calls are TRBV7-8 and TRBJ2-7; the D gene could be TRBD1 or TRBD2 (5 bases each). V gave up 0 bases and J gave up 7 bases, with 16 bases separating them. Germline V gene sequence: CDR1 SGHVS, CDR2 FQNEAQ. This CDR3 is 15 amino acids long. The CDR3 bases are TGTGCCAGCAGCTTAGCCGAATCGGGGCCTCGGGAGCAGTACTTC. It yields the protein CASSLAESGPREQYF.

This clonotype was seen ten or more times. The J gene is TRBJ2-5, the V gene TRBV5-1; tentative D call: TRBD1 (6 bases). Trimming pared 1 base from V and 5 bases from J, leaving 12 bases between. CDR3 length: 14 residues. CDR1 SGHRS and CDR2 YFSETQ come from the germline V gene. The CDR3 region has the DNA TGCGCCAGCAGCTTGACAGGGCTTCGGGAGACCCAGTACTTC. Amino acid sequence: CASSLTGLRETQYF.